These 11 T cell receptor beta chains came from one sample sequenced in a study of blood T cell repertoires in COVID-19. Profiling relied on immunoSEQ multiplex PCR, and the TCRdb table lists in-frame clones only, not all of them. Counted here are about 150,000 clones, around 87% occurring once; the ten biggest clones make up less than 4.5%. The sample consisted of peripheral blood. The receptors derive from a woman in her sixties with active or convalescent COVID-19.

J is TRBJ1-3 and V is TRBV6-6, with TRBD1 identical over 7 bases. This CDR3 is 14 amino acids long. Germline CDR1 reads MNHNY; CDR2 reads SVGAGI (reference sequence). Germline trimming cut 5 bases from V and 4 bases from J; bases unmatched to any gene: 5. Here the CDR3 reads CASSPGTAGNTIYF. The CDR3 region has the DNA TGTGCCAGCAGTCCCGGGACAGCAGGAAACACCATATATTTT.

The V gene is TRBV7-8, the J gene TRBJ2-7; 11 bases map to TRBD2. Germline CDR1 reads SGHVS; CDR2 reads FQNEAQ. Trimming removed 5 bases from V and 1 base from J; junction bases left unmatched: 4. The CDR3 has 15 amino acids. The CDR3 bases are TGTGCCAGCAGCCCGGGACTAGCGGTTTCCTACGAGCAGTACTTC. Protein sequence: CASSPGLAVSYEQYF.

The J gene is TRBJ2-5, the V gene TRBV5-1; 7 positions agree with TRBD1. CDR1 is SGHRS, CDR2 YFSETQ, per germline. The CDR3 is 15 amino acids. The ends lost 4 bases at V and 4 bases at J; junction bases unmatched: 10. The CDR3 coding sequence is TGCGCCAGCAGCCTAACCGACAGGGTCGCAGAGACCCAGTACTTC. Its protein is CASSLTDRVAETQYF. Complete variable domain (other parts from reference TRBV5-1 and TRBJ2-5): KAGVTQTPRYLIKTRGQQVTLSCSPISGHRSVSWYQQTPGQGLQFLFEYFSETQRNKGNFPGRFSGRQFSNSRSEMNVSTLELGDSALYLCASSLTDRVAETQYFGPGTRLLVL.

This clone showed up just once. The chain recombines TRBV2 with TRBJ1-1, with TRBD1 matching 10 bases. There are 15 residues in the CDR3. V was pared by 5 bases and J by 4 bases, with 7 bases of the junction left unmatched. From germline, CDR1 is SNHLY and CDR2 FYNNEI. The CDR3 nucleotides are TGTGCCAGCAGTTTGGGACAGGGGATGGGCACTGAAGCTTTCTTT. Residues: CASSLGQGMGTEAFF.

The chain uses TRBV6-4 and TRBJ2-7; 8 bases are shared with TRBD1. V was pared by 6 bases and J by 3 bases, with 7 bases of the junction left unmatched. In germline, CDR1 is MRHNA, CDR2 SNTAGT. There are 14 residues in the CDR3. As DNA, the CDR3 is TGTGCCAGCAGCCCTGGGACAGGAGTCTACGAGCAGTACTTC. Translation: CASSPGTGVYEQYF.

V gene TRBV10-3 combines with J gene TRBJ1-2, with D maybe TRBD1 (6 bases). V lost 0 bases to trimming and J lost 4 bases, with 15 bases between them. The CDR3 spans 16 residues. CDR1 and CDR2 from the germline V gene are ENHRY and SYGVKD. This CDR3 reads CAISESMTPRGYGYTF. The CDR3, as DNA: TGTGCCATCAGTGAGTCGATGACCCCCAGGGGCTATGGCTACACCTTC.

This clone was picked up a small number of times. The CDR3 nucleotides read TGCAGCGTTACAGGGATGTTTGGCTACACCTTC. Amino acid sequence: CSVTGMFGYTF. The rearrangement links TRBV29-1 to TRBJ1-2; a possible D gene is TRBD1 (6 bases). The CDR3 spans 11 residues. Germline V lookup: CDR1 SQVTM, CDR2 ANQGSEA. V shed 5 bases and J shed 7 bases, with 11 bases lying between them.

The J gene is TRBJ2-3, the V gene TRBV5-1; possibly TRBD2 for D (6 bases). Per germline, CDR1 SGHRS and CDR2 YFSETQ. The V end lost 4 bases, the J end lost 1 base, and 19 bases lay between the germline ends. The CDR3 runs to 17 residues. CDR3 in amino acids: CASSLTGGGVGTDTQYF. CDR3 nucleotide sequence: TGCGCCAGCAGCCTAACCGGTGGAGGGGTGGGCACAGATACGCAGTATTTT.

As for this clone: Other DNA sequences from this sample encode an identical CDR3 as well. The V and J genes are TRBV7-2 and TRBJ2-3; 7 nucleotides agree with TRBD2. V dropped 1 base and J dropped 4; count of bases not matched to a gene: 5. This CDR3 region has 15 residues. Per the germline V gene, CDR1 is SGHTA and CDR2 is FQGNSA. The DNA for the CDR3 is TGTGCCAGCAGCTTAGTGGGCGGGGGTGCAGATACGCAGTATTTT. It is translated as CASSLVGGGADTQYF.

This clone appeared once. The chain is built from TRBV6-5 and TRBJ1-1, with a tentative D call TRBD1 (5 bases). The CDR3 is 13 residues long. Germline lookup yields CDR1 MNHEY and CDR2 SVGAGI. Trimming cost V 2 bases and J 1 base, with 5 bases left between them. The CDR3 protein is CASSYQGNTEAFF. CDR3 nucleotides: TGTGCCAGCAGTTACCAGGGGAACACTGAAGCTTTCTTT.

This clone was seen once. The chain joins TRBV19 to TRBJ2-7; TRBD1 might be the D (6 bases). The CDR3 consists of 15 residues. Germline V gene data show CDR1 as LNHDA and CDR2 as SQIVND (reference sequence). V was pared by 6 bases and J by 4 bases, with 19 bases between. This CDR3 is CASSPTDSGGYEQYF. The CDR3 coding sequence is TGTGCCAGTAGCCCAACGGACAGCGGAGGATACGAGCAGTACTTC.